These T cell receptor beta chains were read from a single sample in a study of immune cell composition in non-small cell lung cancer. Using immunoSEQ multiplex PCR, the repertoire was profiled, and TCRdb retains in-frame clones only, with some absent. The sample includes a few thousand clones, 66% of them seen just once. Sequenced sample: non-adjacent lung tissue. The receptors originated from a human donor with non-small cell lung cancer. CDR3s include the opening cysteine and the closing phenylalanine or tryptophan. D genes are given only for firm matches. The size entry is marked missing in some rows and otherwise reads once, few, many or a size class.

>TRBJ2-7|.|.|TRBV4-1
CASSQTDRGYEQYF
TGCGCCAGCAGCCAAACTGACAGAGGATACGAGCAGTACTTC
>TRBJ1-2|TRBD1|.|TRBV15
CATSRGHTGDYGYTF
TGTGCCACCAGCAGAGGCCACACAGGGGACTATGGCTACACCTTC
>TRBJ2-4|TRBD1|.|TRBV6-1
CASSEGSGQVNIQYF
TGTGCCAGCAGTGAAGGTTCAGGACAGGTAAACATTCAGTACTTC
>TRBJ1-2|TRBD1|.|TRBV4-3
CASSHTQGGGYTF
TGCGCCAGCAGCCACACGCAGGGGGGTGGCTACACCTTC
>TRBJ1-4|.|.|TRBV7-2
CASSSQAATNEKLFF
TGTGCCAGCAGCTCCCAAGCTGCAACTAATGAAAAACTGTTTTTT
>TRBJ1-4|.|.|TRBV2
CATLPQGNEKLFF
TGTGCCACCCTACCGCAGGGGAATGAAAAACTGTTTTTT
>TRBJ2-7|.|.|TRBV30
CAWAPTGVSYEQYF
TGTGCCTGGGCTCCTACGGGGGTCTCCTACGAGCAGTACTTC
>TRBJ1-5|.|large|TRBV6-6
CASTLDTSNQPQHF
TGTGCCAGTACCCTGGACACGAGCAATCAGCCCCAGCATTTT
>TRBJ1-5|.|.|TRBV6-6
CASSPGGNQPQHF
TGTGCCAGCAGTCCCGGGGGGAATCAGCCCCAGCATTTT
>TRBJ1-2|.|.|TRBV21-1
CAGLSSADKHLGGNGGYTF
TGTGCCGGACTGAGTTCAGCAGACAAGCATCTTGGGGGCAACGGTGGCTACACCTTC
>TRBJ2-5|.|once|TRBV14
CASSQTGPPRSRSQYF
TGTGCCAGCAGCCAAACAGGGCCCCCGCGGAGTAGGTCCCAGTACTTC
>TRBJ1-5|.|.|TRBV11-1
CASSLTNNQPQHF
TGTGCCAGCAGCCTTACAAATAATCAGCCCCAGCATTTT
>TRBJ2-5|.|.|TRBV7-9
CASRTGAQETQYF
TGTGCCAGCAGAACAGGTGCTCAAGAGACCCAGTACTTC
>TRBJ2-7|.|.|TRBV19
CASSIDRGTYEQCF
TGTGCCAGTAGTATAGATCGGGGGACCTACGAGCAGTGCTTC
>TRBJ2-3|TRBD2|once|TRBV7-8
CASSFGGGGRTDTQYF
TGTGCCAGCAGCTTCGGCGGGGGGGGCCGCACAGATACGCAGTATTTT
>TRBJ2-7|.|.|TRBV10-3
CAITAGYEQYF
TGTGCCATCACGGCAGGCTACGAGCAGTACTTC
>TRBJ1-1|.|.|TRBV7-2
CASSRGQVGPWAFF
TGTGCCAGCAGCCGAGGACAAGTAGGGCCTTGGGCTTTCTTT
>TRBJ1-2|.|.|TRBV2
CASSGNGYGYTF
TGTGCCAGCAGTGGAAACGGCTATGGCTACACCTTC
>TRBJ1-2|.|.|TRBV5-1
CASSLVQGLSGYTF
TGCGCCAGCAGCTTGGTCCAGGGGCTAAGTGGCTACACCTTC
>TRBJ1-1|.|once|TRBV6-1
CASRTTGTEAFF
TGTGCCAGCAGGACGACAGGCACTGAAGCTTTCTTT
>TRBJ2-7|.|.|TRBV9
CASSVGQYDEQYF
TGTGCCAGCAGCGTAGGACAGTATGACGAGCAGTACTTC
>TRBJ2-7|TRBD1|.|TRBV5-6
CASSLPRTGADEQYF
TGTGCCAGCAGCCTTCCCAGGACAGGAGCAGACGAGCAGTACTTC
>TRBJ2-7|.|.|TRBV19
CASRRGSAYEQYF
TGTGCCAGCCGCCGGGGATCGGCCTACGAGCAGTACTTC
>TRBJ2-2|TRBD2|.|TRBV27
CASSSGGLSGELFF
TGTGCCAGCAGTTCGGGGGGGCTCTCCGGGGAGCTGTTTTTT
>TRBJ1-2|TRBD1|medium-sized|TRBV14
CASYTTGGFANYGYTF
TGTGCCAGTTACACAACAGGGGGCTTTGCTAACTATGGCTACACCTTC
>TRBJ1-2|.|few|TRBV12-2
CASRLGEALYGYTF
TGTGCAAGTCGCTTAGGGGAGGCCCTCTATGGCTACACCTTC
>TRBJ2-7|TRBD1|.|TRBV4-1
CASSPPGTGYEQYF
TGCGCCAGCAGCCCCCCCGGGACAGGCTACGAGCAGTACTTC
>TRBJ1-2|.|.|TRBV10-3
CAISEKRIGYTF
TGTGCCATCAGTGAAAAGAGGATCGGCTACACCTTC
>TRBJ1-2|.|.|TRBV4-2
CASSQEVGYGYTF
TGTGCCAGCAGCCAAGAGGTCGGCTATGGCTACACCTTC
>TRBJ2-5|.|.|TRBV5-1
CASSSGLQETQYF
TGCGCCAGCAGCTCGGGTCTCCAAGAGACCCAGTACTTC
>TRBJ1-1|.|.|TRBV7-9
CASHAGSAFF
TGTGCCAGCCACGCGGGTTCAGCTTTCTTT
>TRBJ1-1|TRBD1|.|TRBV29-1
CSAEGATEAFF
TGCAGCGCCGAGGGGGCCACTGAAGCTTTCTTT
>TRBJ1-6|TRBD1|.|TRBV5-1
CASSDQGAFYNSPLHF
TGCGCCAGCAGCGATCAGGGGGCGTTCTATAATTCACCCCTCCACTTT
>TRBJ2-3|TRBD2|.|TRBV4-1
CASSHLAGSADTQYF
TGCGCCAGCAGCCACCTAGCGGGTAGCGCAGATACGCAGTATTTT
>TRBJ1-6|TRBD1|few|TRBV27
CASRTGNSPLHF
TGTGCCAGCCGGACAGGCAATTCACCCCTCCACTTT
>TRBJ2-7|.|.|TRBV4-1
CASSQAIPASSGGYEQYF
TGCGCCAGCAGCCAAGCCATCCCTGCCTCGTCGGGCGGGTACGAGCAGTACTTC
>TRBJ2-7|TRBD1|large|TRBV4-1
CASSYDRGKYEQYF
TGCGCCAGCAGCTACGACAGGGGGAAGTACGAGCAGTACTTC
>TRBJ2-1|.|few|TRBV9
CASSLTGLEQFF
TGTGCCAGCAGCTTGACGGGACTGGAGCAGTTCTTC
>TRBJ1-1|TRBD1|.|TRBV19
CASATGTANTEAFF
TGTGCCAGTGCTACCGGGACAGCGAACACTGAAGCTTTCTTT
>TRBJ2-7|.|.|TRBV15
CATSRPPGLTEYF
TGTGCCACCAGCAGACCTCCAGGACTCACCGAGTACTTC
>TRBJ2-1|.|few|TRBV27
CASSFSHRNEQFF
TGTGCCAGCAGTTTCTCCCACCGGAATGAGCAGTTCTTC
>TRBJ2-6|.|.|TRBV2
CASAAGRTVTGANVLTF
TGTGCCAGCGCAGCAGGCCGAACTGTGACTGGGGCCAACGTCCTGACTTTC